This TCR beta chain was found in a study of technical replicates of blood from a handful of donors. As for this clone: The junction departs from germline at one end; a sequencing error may be responsible.

Assay: immunoSEQ multiplex PCR; the TCRdb copy retains only in-frame clones and omits some. The sample holds about 72,000 clones, around 95% seen once. The CDR3 length is 12 residues. Germline V gives CDR1 MDHEN, CDR2 SYDVKM. This TCR derives from a human donor in good health. The chain carries TRBV28 and TRBJ2-7; 7 bases agree with TRBD1. Source material: T cells isolated from PBMCs. CDR3 bases: TGCGCGACCCGGGACAGTCCCTACGAGCAGTACTTC. This gives the protein CATRDSPYEQYF.